This TCR beta chain originates from a study of cytomegalovirus exposure and HLA in healthy donors. This clone has just one count. The PCR contained 60 Vbeta and 13 Jbeta primers. Produced via immunoSEQ multiplex PCR; TCRdb's table is partial and in-frame only. The sample includes 150,000 to 200,000 clones, over 70% of them seen just once. The CDR3 spans 14 residues. V lost 0 bases, J lost 4 bases, and 11 bases lay in between. CDR1 SGHRS and CDR2 YFSETQ come from the germline V gene. Donors counted as nominally healthy when sampled, yet unrecorded immune exposures were likely. The TCR was taken from a woman aged 25 to 39 in good health and CMV-seronegative. Material for sequencing was PBMCs. The J gene is TRBJ2-7, the V gene TRBV5-1, with D tentatively TRBD2 (6 bases). CDR3 in DNA: TGCGCCAGCAGCTTGGCCCCGGGGGAATACGAGCAGTACTTC. Translated: CASSLAPGEYEQYF.